This TCR beta chain was sequenced during a study of blood T cell repertoires in COVID-19. The repertoire was sequenced with immunoSEQ multiplex PCR; TCRdb's copy has only in-frame clones and lacks some. The sample consists of about 190,000 clones, about 82% of them appearing once. Germline V gene data show CDR1 as SGHKS and CDR2 as YYEKEE (reference sequence). The J segment lost 2 bases and the V segment lost 7 bases, leaving 8 bases of the junction unmatched. CDR3 length: 14 amino acids. Adults between roughly 18 and 95 years of age took part from 24 US areas. Source material: PBMCs or T cells enriched from blood (not recorded which). The chain employs TRBV5-5 and TRBJ2-5, with TRBD1 matching 7 bases. This TCR was recovered from a man aged 35 to 55 with acute COVID-19. CDR3 residues: CASHRDSSQETQYF. For the CDR3, the DNA is TGTGCCAGCCACCGGGACAGCTCACAAGAGACCCAGTACTTC.